This T cell receptor (beta chain) was profiled in a study of blood T cells in healthy people across ages (dated by TCRdb to between 2014 and 2016). About the full investigation: In model experiments, template switching captured about one uniquely barcoded TCR beta cDNA molecule for every two T cells. The donors were split into four age groups: young (average around 15 years), middle-aged (over 35), aged (more than 60) and long-lived (more than 80). Using the same blood draw, the study looked at two additional independent replicas of 1 million unique cDNA reads for two donors, one aged 18 to 30 and the other aged 80 or older. The study measured age-related changes in TCR beta repertoire diversity using deep sequencing normalized with unique cDNA molecular identifiers. To avoid experimental bias, donors of different ages were distributed randomly across sequencing lanes.

Libraries were constructed by 5' RACE. The sequencer listed for this sample is Illumina HiSeq 2500. The second PCR ran for about 7 to 11 cycles and used a J-beta primer mix along with a sample-barcoded 5' primer. A unique molecular identifier was introduced onto each TCR beta cDNA molecule by a template-switch 5' adaptor carrying 12 random nucleotides. At least 2.5 million CDR3-containing paired-end reads were obtained from each sample. First-strand cDNA was synthesized from all RNA with the Mint cDNA synthesis kit, primed by a TRBC-specific oligonucleotide. Following uracil-DNA glycosylase treatment, all cDNA underwent a first 18-cycle PCR with the universal primers M1SS and BC2_uni_R. As for the authors' bioinformatics: Normalization of each sample was performed by random selection of 1 million high-quality reads, each carrying a distinct molecular identifier. Instead of being binned into consensus sequences, reads that shared molecular identifiers were thrown out. MiTCR, set to a Q25 quality threshold and the strictest error-elimination algorithm, was used for CDR3 identification, clonotype clustering and error correction. A nonparametric unseen species model with Euler transformation was used to estimate lower-bound total TCR beta diversity. The public reads were run again by TCRdb, first through fastp at Q25 and then through MiXCR, and only productive beta chains were kept. Each entry is one CDR3 protein sequence, shown with its most common DNA and genes. The V and J calls reflect TCRdb's pipeline rather than the authors' work. This sample has approximately 1,000,000 distinct CDR3 sequences in its table, and around two fifths of those were observed once. 13% of the sample is held by the ten biggest clonotypes.

The donors were 40 or so Caucasian individuals from Russia, aged roughly 6 to 100 years, who were systemically healthy. Ten milliliters of peripheral blood were drawn from each donor into EDTA-treated Vacutainer tubes. Ficoll-Paque density-gradient centrifugation was used to isolate PBMCs, with at least 6 million per sample. Total RNA was extracted from PBMCs with Trizol reagent, with at least 5.5 micrograms obtained per sample. The percentages of naive CD45RAhigh/CD27high T cells were determined by flow cytometry on a PBMC aliquot from every donor. This clonotype was detected many times. It has no known antigen specificity. The input lacks base qualities; no much larger clone sits a single base away. Here is what the overall study found, with its caveats: Estimates of total diversity based on one million sequenced T cells were considered lower bounds and underestimates. There was a strong correlation between observed TCR beta diversity and the percentage of naive T cells measured by flow cytometry. Because the CMV infection status of the donors was unknown, age-related changes in expanded clonotypes may potentially have been confounded. The long-lived group showed more naive CD4+ T cells, fewer expanded clones and increased TCR diversity than the aged group, suggesting age selection. Because profiling used bulk unsorted PBMCs, naive and antigen-experienced compartments could not be compared conclusively. Observed TCR beta diversity per million T cells fell roughly linearly with age, and a significant reduction was already apparent by age around 40.

Via the germline V gene (reference sequence), CDR1 is SEHNR and CDR2 FQNEAQ. The CDR3 starts with the cysteine, ends with the phenylalanine, and has 15 residues. Only the CDR3 DNA stays, 45 bases, in frame from base 1. V loses 4 bases of germline sequence and J loses 4 bases, and the interval between the two ends is 16 bases. Recombination joined TRBV7-9 with TRBJ1-2; the D gene cannot be resolved reliably. Sequencing was done on a sample of blood. This TCR was sampled from a man between 18 and 29 years old in good health. The DNA reads TGTGCCAGCAGCTCAGTTCCGGACCACCTCTATGGCTACACCTTC. This encodes CASSSVPDHLYGYTF. With the portions outside the CDR3 filled from the reference TRBV7-9 and TRBJ1-2 genes, the complete variable region becomes DTGVSQNPRHKITKRGQNVTFRCDPISEHNRLYWYRQTLGQGPEFLTYFQNEAQLEKSRLLSDRFSAERPKGSFSTLEIQRTEQGDSAMYLCASSSVPDHLYGYTFGSGTRLTVV.